Listed below are T cell receptor beta chains from one sample, sequenced in a study of T-cell memory formation after mild COVID-19. Via MiXCR, TCRdb re-called the 5' RACE reads, giving one row per CDR3 protein. The sample shows over 150,000 distinct CDR3 sequences, 20% to 25% of them seen only once. Sequences were obtained from PBMCs or a T cell subset sorted from them (not recorded which). These receptors were taken from an adult woman who had mild COVID-19 (a few samples of this study predate the infection). Cell type and time point are not known. Both conserved end residues are part of each CDR3. Fields, in order: V gene, D gene, J gene, CDR3 protein. D genes are given only for firm matches.

v_gene: TRBV28
d_gene: .
j_gene: TRBJ2-1
CDR3aa: CASSFEAASYNEQFF

v_gene: TRBV4-1
d_gene: .
j_gene: TRBJ1-1
CDR3aa: CASSALGLEAFF

v_gene: TRBV7-2
d_gene: TRBD2
j_gene: TRBJ2-3
CDR3aa: CASSLHLAGGTDTQYF

v_gene: TRBV27
d_gene: TRBD2
j_gene: TRBJ2-3
CDR3aa: CASSLGLAGGDTQYF

v_gene: TRBV4-1
d_gene: .
j_gene: TRBJ1-3
CDR3aa: CASSLTDGNTIYF

v_gene: TRBV7-9
d_gene: TRBD1
j_gene: TRBJ1-2
CDR3aa: CASSLLGTADDGYTF

v_gene: TRBV12-3/TRBV12-4
d_gene: TRBD2
j_gene: TRBJ2-5
CDR3aa: CASSPGLAGGPQETQYF

v_gene: TRBV25-1
d_gene: TRBD1
j_gene: TRBJ2-7
CDR3aa: CASRQGEEIYEQYF

v_gene: TRBV14
d_gene: .
j_gene: TRBJ1-1
CDR3aa: CASSHRQGRYTEAFF

v_gene: TRBV9
d_gene: TRBD2
j_gene: TRBJ2-7
CDR3aa: CASSAQGLAHEQYF

v_gene: TRBV7-9
d_gene: .
j_gene: TRBJ1-1
CDR3aa: CASSLPGVWTEAFF

v_gene: TRBV7-9
d_gene: TRBD2
j_gene: TRBJ2-5
CDR3aa: CASSLVTSGSQETQYF

v_gene: TRBV24-1
d_gene: .
j_gene: TRBJ2-6
CDR3aa: CATSEARTSSGANVLTF

v_gene: TRBV12-3/TRBV12-4
d_gene: TRBD2
j_gene: TRBJ2-3
CDR3aa: CASSSGLAVLSTDTQYF

v_gene: TRBV7-3
d_gene: TRBD1
j_gene: TRBJ1-1
CDR3aa: CASSSTPGTGGRGNTEAFF

v_gene: TRBV14
d_gene: .
j_gene: TRBJ2-1
CDR3aa: CASSHYGNEQFF

v_gene: TRBV9
d_gene: .
j_gene: TRBJ1-5
CDR3aa: CASSVDQTVPQHF

v_gene: TRBV4-1
d_gene: TRBD2
j_gene: TRBJ2-7
CDR3aa: CASSQGGGSEQYF

v_gene: TRBV6-2/TRBV6-3
d_gene: TRBD2
j_gene: TRBJ2-1
CDR3aa: CASSYSRRETSYNEQFF

v_gene: TRBV6-6
d_gene: TRBD2
j_gene: TRBJ2-1
CDR3aa: CATIRGGLSYNEQFF

v_gene: TRBV7-8
d_gene: TRBD1
j_gene: TRBJ1-4
CDR3aa: CASSLRQGGTNEKLFF

v_gene: TRBV5-1
d_gene: .
j_gene: TRBJ1-2
CDR3aa: CASKEGVGDGYTF

v_gene: TRBV6-2/TRBV6-3
d_gene: TRBD2
j_gene: TRBJ2-1
CDR3aa: CASSYIGGGANEQFF

v_gene: TRBV6-2/TRBV6-3
d_gene: TRBD2
j_gene: TRBJ2-2
CDR3aa: CASSYIGGTGELFF

v_gene: TRBV24-1
d_gene: TRBD1
j_gene: TRBJ2-2
CDR3aa: CATSDGKGDPGQGITGELFF

v_gene: TRBV6-1
d_gene: .
j_gene: TRBJ1-3
CDR3aa: CASTPEANTIYF

v_gene: TRBV12-3/TRBV12-4
d_gene: TRBD1
j_gene: TRBJ1-1
CDR3aa: CASSFEGAKGRTEAFF

v_gene: TRBV7-9
d_gene: .
j_gene: TRBJ1-2
CDR3aa: CASSLSNLVSKEAYGYTF

v_gene: TRBV30
d_gene: .
j_gene: TRBJ1-1
CDR3aa: CAWSPGPHTEAFF

v_gene: TRBV15
d_gene: .
j_gene: TRBJ1-2
CDR3aa: CATERGREGAYGYTF

v_gene: TRBV3-1
d_gene: .
j_gene: TRBJ2-3
CDR3aa: CASSQDPYKWGSTDTQYF

v_gene: TRBV15
d_gene: .
j_gene: TRBJ2-7
CDR3aa: CATSRDRTEQYF

v_gene: TRBV10-3
d_gene: TRBD1
j_gene: TRBJ1-1
CDR3aa: CAIGQVNTEAFF

v_gene: TRBV7-9
d_gene: .
j_gene: TRBJ2-7
CDR3aa: CASSSGGPTYEQYF

v_gene: TRBV4-3
d_gene: .
j_gene: TRBJ1-5
CDR3aa: CASSQDSGGGGQPQHF

v_gene: TRBV20-1
d_gene: .
j_gene: TRBJ1-1
CDR3aa: CSANALAEAFF

v_gene: TRBV9
d_gene: .
j_gene: TRBJ2-1
CDR3aa: CASSVVDYTDYNEQFF

v_gene: TRBV7-2
d_gene: TRBD1
j_gene: TRBJ1-4
CDR3aa: CASSLAWDSSNEKLFF

v_gene: TRBV29-1
d_gene: .
j_gene: TRBJ2-7
CDR3aa: CSVLLAGRYEQYF

v_gene: TRBV7-2
d_gene: TRBD2
j_gene: TRBJ2-1
CDR3aa: CASSLDTSGFNEQFF

v_gene: TRBV29-1
d_gene: .
j_gene: TRBJ1-2
CDR3aa: CSVGPPTTEKYGYTF